At least ten counts were recorded for the clone carrying this T cell receptor (beta chain). Antigen specificity is unknown. Regarding time point: sample taken at primary tumor resection. Samples were donated by 72 untreated early-stage non-small cell lung cancer patients. Whole RNA obtained from tumor, nontumor lung or frozen PBMC underwent sequencing without sorting. Each TCR cDNA molecule carried a unique molecular identifier. TCRdb passed the 5' RACE reads through MiXCR, listing each CDR3 protein once. The profile shows about 38,000 distinct CDR3 sequences, around 7% of them singletons. This record belongs to a study of spatial heterogeneity in lung cancer. Findings of the study overall: The appearance of ubiquitous expanded tumor TCRs in blood was greater at resection than follow-up.

The CDR3 contains 14 residues. Per the germline V gene, CDR1 is SGHRS and CDR2 is YFSETQ. V lost 2 bases, J lost 0 bases, and 5 bases lay in between. This TCR came from a male donor with early-stage non-small cell lung cancer. The V call is TRBV5-1, the J call TRBJ2-2; D remains unclear. The sequenced sample was PBMCs, obtained at surgery. CDR3 loop: CASSFIANTGELFF. Here the CDR3 DNA reads TGCGCCAGCAGCTTCATCGCGAACACCGGGGAGCTGTTTTTT.